The source of this TCR beta chain is a study of blood T cell repertoires in COVID-19. Whole-study context: Researchers got acute and convalescent COVID-19 samples from the United States, Italy and Spain. T cells, B-cell-depleted T cells, or PBMCs provided the cDNA or gDNA that served as material.

The CDR3 extends over 14 amino acids. Per the germline V gene, CDR1 is LNHDA and CDR2 is SQIVND (reference sequence). V trimming: 7 bases; J trimming: 4 bases; junction bases outside the gene matches: 2. Study processing details: Estimates of nucleated cell counts were drawn from the amplification of reference gene primers. Assay used: immunoSEQ multiplex PCR; TCRdb lists only in-frame clones, some missing. V and J calls and clone size are as listed in that table; D and trimming were resolved from the DNA. The sample yields roughly 120,000 clones, around 80% seen once. The chain uses TRBV19 and TRBJ2-2; TRBD1 aligns across 11 bases. Sequencing was done on a sample of peripheral blood. The TCR sequence derives from a man over 45 with acute or convalescent COVID-19. CDR3 residues: CASMGTGGTGELFF. DNA of the CDR3: TGTGCCAGTATGGGGACAGGGGGCACCGGGGAGCTGTTTTTT.